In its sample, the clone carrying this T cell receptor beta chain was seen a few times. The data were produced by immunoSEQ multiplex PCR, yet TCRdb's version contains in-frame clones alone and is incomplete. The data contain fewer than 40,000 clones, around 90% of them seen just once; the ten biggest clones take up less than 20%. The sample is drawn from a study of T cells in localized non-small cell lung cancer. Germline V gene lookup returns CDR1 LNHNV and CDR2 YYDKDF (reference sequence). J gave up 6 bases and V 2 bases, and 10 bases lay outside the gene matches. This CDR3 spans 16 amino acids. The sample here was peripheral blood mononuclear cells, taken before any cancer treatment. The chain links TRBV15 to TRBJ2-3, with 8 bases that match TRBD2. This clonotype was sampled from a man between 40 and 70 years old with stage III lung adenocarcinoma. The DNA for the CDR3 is TGTGCCACCAGCAGATCAAGCGGGGGAGTTGGTGATACGCAGTATTTT. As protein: CATSRSSGGVGDTQYF.